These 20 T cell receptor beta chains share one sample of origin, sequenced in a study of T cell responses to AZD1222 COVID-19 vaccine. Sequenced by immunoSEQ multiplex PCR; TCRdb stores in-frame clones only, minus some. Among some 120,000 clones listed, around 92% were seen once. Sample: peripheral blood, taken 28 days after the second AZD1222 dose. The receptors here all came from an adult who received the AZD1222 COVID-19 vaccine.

The DNA for the CDR3 is TGCGCCAGCAGTTCCCCTACAGACTCCTACGAGCAGTACTTC. Its translation is CASSSPTDSYEQYF. The chain has TRBV5-1 and TRBJ2-7, with D unclear. Germline-derived CDR1 and CDR2 are SGHRS and YFSETQ. This CDR3 contains 14 residues. V was shortened by 5 bases and J by 0 bases, with 12 bases between the two germline ends.

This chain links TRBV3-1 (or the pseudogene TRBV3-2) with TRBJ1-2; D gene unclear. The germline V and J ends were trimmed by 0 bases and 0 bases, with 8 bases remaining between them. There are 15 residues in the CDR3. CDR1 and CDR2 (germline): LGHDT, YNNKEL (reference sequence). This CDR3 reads CASSQDSGSNYGYTF. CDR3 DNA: TGTGCCAGCAGCCAAGACAGCGGCTCTAACTATGGCTACACCTTC.

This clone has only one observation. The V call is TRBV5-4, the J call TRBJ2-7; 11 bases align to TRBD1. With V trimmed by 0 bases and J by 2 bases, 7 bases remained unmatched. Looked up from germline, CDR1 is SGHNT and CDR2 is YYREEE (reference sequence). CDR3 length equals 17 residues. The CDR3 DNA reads TGTGCCAGCAGCTTGGTGTCCGGGACAGGGGGTACCTACGAGCAGTACTTC. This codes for CASSLVSGTGGTYEQYF.

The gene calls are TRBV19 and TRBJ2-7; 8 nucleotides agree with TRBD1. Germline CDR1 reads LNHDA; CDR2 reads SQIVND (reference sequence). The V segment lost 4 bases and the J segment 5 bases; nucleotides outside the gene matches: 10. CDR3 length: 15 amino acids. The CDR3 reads CASSTLTGDVNEQYF. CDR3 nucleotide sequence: TGTGCCAGTAGTACCTTGACAGGGGATGTAAACGAGCAGTACTTC.

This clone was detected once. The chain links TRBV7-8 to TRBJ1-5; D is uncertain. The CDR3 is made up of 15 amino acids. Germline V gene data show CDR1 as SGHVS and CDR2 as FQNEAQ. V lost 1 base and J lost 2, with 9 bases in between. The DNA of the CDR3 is TGTGCCAGCAGCTTAGTGCGGTTCGGCAATCAGCCCCAGCATTTT. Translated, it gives CASSLVRFGNQPQHF.

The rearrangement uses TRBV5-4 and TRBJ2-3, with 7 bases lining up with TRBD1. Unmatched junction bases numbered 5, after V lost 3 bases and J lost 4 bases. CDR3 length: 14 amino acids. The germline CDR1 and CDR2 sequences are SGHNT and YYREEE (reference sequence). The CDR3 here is CASSSDRVPDTQYF. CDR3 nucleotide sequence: TGTGCCAGCAGCTCTGACAGGGTTCCAGATACGCAGTATTTT.

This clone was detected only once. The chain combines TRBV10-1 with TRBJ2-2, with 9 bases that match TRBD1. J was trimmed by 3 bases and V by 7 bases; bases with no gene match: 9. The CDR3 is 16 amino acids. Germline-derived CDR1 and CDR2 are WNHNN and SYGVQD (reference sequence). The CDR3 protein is CASTPGDRAYTGELFF. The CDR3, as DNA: TGCGCCAGCACTCCCGGGGACAGGGCGTACACCGGGGAGCTGTTTTTT.

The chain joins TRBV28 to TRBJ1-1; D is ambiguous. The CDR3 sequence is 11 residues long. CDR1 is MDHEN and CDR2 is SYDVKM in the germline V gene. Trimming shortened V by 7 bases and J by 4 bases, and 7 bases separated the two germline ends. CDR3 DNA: TGTGCCAGCATAATGTCCACTGAAGCTTTCTTT. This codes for CASIMSTEAFF.

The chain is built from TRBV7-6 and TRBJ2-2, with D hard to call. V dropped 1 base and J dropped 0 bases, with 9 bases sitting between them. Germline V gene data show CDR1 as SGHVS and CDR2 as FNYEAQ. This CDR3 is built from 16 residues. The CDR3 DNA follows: TGTGCCAGCAGCTTAGAGGGCGGCGCGAACACCGGGGAGCTGTTTTTT. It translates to CASSLEGGANTGELFF.

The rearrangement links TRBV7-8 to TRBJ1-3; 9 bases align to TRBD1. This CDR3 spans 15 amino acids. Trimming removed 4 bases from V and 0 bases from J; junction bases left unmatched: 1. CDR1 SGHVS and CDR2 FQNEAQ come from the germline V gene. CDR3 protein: CASSWDRDSGNTIYF. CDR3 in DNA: TGTGCCAGCAGCTGGGACAGGGACTCTGGAAACACCATATATTTT. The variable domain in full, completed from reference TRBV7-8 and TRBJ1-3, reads GAGVSQSPRYKVAKRGQDVALRCDPISGHVSLFWYQQALGQGPEFLTYFQNEAQLDKSGLPSDRFFAERPEGSVSTLKIQRTQQEDSAVYLCASSWDRDSGNTIYFGEGSWLTVV.

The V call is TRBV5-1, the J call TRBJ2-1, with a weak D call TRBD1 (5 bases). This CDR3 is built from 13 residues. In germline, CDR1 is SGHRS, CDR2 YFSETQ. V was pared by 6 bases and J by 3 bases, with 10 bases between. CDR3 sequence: CASTPTDYNEQFF. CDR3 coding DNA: TGCGCCAGCACCCCGACAGACTACAATGAGCAGTTCTTC. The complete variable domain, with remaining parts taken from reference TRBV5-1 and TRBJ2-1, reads KAGVTQTPRYLIKTRGQQVTLSCSPISGHRSVSWYQQTPGQGLQFLFEYFSETQRNKGNFPGRFSGRQFSNSRSEMNVSTLELGDSALYLCASTPTDYNEQFFGPGTRLTVL.

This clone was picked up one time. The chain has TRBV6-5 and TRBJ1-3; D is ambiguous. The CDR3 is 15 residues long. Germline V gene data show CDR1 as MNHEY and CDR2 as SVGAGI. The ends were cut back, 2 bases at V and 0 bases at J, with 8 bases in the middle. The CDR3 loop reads CASSYGGNSGNTIYF. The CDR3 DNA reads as TGTGCCAGCAGTTACGGTGGTAACTCTGGAAACACCATATATTTT.

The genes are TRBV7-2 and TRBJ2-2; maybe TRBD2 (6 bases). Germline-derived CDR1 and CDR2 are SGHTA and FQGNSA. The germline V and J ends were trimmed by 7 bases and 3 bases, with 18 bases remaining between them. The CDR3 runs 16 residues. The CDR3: CASTLGGDFHTGELFF. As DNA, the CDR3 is TGTGCCAGCACCCTAGGAGGGGACTTCCACACCGGGGAGCTGTTTTTT.

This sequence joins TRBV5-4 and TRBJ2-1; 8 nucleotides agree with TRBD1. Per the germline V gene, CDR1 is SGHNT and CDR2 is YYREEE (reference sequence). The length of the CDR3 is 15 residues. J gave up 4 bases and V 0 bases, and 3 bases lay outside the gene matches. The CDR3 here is CASSLGQGAYNEQFF. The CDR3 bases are TGTGCCAGCAGCTTGGGCCAGGGGGCATACAATGAGCAGTTCTTC.

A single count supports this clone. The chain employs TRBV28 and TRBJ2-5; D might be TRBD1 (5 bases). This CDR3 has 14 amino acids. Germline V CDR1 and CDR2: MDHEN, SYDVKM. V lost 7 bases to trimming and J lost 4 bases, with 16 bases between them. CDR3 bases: TGTGCCAGCAAGGATGCAGGGTCGGCAGAGACCCAGTACTTC. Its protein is CASKDAGSAETQYF.

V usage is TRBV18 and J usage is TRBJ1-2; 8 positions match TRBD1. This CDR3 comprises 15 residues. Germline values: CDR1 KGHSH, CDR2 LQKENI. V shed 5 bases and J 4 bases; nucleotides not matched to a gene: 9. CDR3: CASSKLGQEAYGYTF. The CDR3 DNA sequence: TGTGCCAGCTCAAAACTGGGACAGGAAGCCTATGGCTACACCTTC.

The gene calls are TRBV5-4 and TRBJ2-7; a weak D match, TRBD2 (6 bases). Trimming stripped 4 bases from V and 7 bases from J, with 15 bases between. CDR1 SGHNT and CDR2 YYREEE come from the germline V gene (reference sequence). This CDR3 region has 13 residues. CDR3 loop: CASSRVPGEEQYF. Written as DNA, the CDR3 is TGTGCCAGCAGCCGCGTCCCGGGAGAAGAGCAGTACTTC.

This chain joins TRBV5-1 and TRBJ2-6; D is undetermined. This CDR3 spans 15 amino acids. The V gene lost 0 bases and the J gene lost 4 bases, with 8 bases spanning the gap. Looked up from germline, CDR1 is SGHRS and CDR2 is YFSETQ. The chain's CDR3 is CASSLGVSGANVLTF. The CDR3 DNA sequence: TGCGCCAGCAGCTTGGGGGTCTCCGGGGCCAACGTCCTGACTTTC. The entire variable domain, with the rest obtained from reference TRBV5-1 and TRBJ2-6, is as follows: KAGVTQTPRYLIKTRGQQVTLSCSPISGHRSVSWYQQTPGQGLQFLFEYFSETQRNKGNFPGRFSGRQFSNSRSEMNVSTLELGDSALYLCASSLGVSGANVLTFGAGSRLTVL.

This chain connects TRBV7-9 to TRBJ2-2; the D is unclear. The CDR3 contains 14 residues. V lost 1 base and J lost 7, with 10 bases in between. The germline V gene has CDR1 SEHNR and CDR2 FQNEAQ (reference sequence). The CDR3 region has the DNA TGTGCCAGCAGCTTAGGCGGCTACAGCGGGGAGCTGTTTTTT. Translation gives CASSLGGYSGELFF.

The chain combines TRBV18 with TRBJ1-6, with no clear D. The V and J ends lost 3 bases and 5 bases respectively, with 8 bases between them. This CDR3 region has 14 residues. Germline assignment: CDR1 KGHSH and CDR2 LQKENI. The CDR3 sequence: CASSPTNDNSPLHF. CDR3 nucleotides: TGTGCCAGCTCACCGACGAATGATAATTCACCCCTCCACTTT.